Sequencing of this TCR beta chain was carried out in a study of T-cell memory formation after mild COVID-19. Via MiXCR, TCRdb re-called the 5' RACE reads, giving one row per CDR3 protein. The repertoire holds about 290,000 distinct CDR3 sequences, with 18% as singletons. The CDR3 length is 13 residues. V lost 5 bases and J lost 9, with 14 bases in between. CDR1 and CDR2 from the germline V gene are SGHAT and FQNNGV. Sequences were obtained from PBMCs or a T cell subset sorted from them (not recorded which). The clonotype originates from a man younger than 35 who had mild COVID-19 (a few samples of this study predate the infection). Cell type and time point are not known. The J gene is TRBJ2-1, the V gene TRBV11-2, with D perhaps TRBD1 (5 bases). The CDR3 loop reads CASSRTFIGEQFF. The CDR3 DNA reads as TGTGCCAGCAGCCGGACATTCATCGGTGAGCAGTTCTTC.